Sequencing of this T cell receptor (beta chain) was carried out in a study of cytomegalovirus exposure and HLA in healthy donors. The length of the CDR3 is 16 residues. The germline CDR1 and CDR2 sequences are SGHRS and YFSETQ. Trimming cost V 0 bases and J 1 base; bases outside gene matches: 5. Details on this clone: Its matching antigen is unknown.

The study ran its PCR with 60 Vbeta and 13 Jbeta primers. The table came from immunoSEQ multiplex PCR; TCRdb's copy has only in-frame clones and leaves some out. This table holds about 150,000 clones, around three quarters found once. Study outcomes and limitations: Cytomegalovirus association was assigned to 170 or so TCR beta chains.

The receptor was derived from a woman in her thirties or forties in good health and CMV-seronegative. The gene calls are TRBV5-1 and TRBJ2-5; 8 bases map to TRBD1. Sequenced material: PBMCs. This CDR3 reads CASSLGPTGVQETQYF. CDR3 sequence (DNA): TGCGCCAGCAGCTTGGGACCGACAGGGGTCCAAGAGACCCAGTACTTC.